A selection of T cell receptor beta chains follows, all from one sample in a study of CD8 T cells in Susac syndrome. TCRdb analysed the immunoSEQ multiplex PCR reads with MiXCR anew, one entry per CDR3 protein. The sample lists some 170,000 distinct CDR3 sequences, about 95% occurring once. Sequences were obtained from CD4+ T cells from PBMCs. These receptors all come from a human donor in good health. Both conserved end residues are part of each CDR3. Each record gives: V gene, D gene, clone size, J gene, CDR3 DNA, CDR3 protein. A D gene is named only where the DNA matches it firmly. Clone size is not always given. Where it is, it says once, few, many or a class for expanded clones.

V: TRBV29-1; D: -; size: -; J: TRBJ2-5; DNA: TGCAGCGTTGGAGGCGGCCAAGAGACCCAGTACTTC; CDR3: CSVGGGQETQYF
V: TRBV7-3; D: -; size: -; J: TRBJ2-3; DNA: TGTGCCACCTCCCGGGAGCTCGCAGATACGCAGTATTTT; CDR3: CATSRELADTQYF
V: TRBV3-1; D: -; size: -; J: TRBJ1-2; DNA: TGTGCCAGCAGCCAAGCGGGACGGGACTATGGCTACACCTTC; CDR3: CASSQAGRDYGYTF
V: TRBV3-1; D: -; size: -; J: TRBJ2-7; DNA: TGTGCCAGCAGCCAACCGGGGTTATACGAGCAGTACTTC; CDR3: CASSQPGLYEQYF
V: TRBV28; D: TRBD1; size: -; J: TRBJ2-5; DNA: TGTGCCAGCAGCCGACAGGGGGCTGGGGAGACCCAGTACTTC; CDR3: CASSRQGAGETQYF
V: TRBV15; D: -; size: -; J: TRBJ2-1; DNA: TGTGCCACCAGCAGAGATCCTGCCAGTTACAATGAGCAGTTCTTC; CDR3: CATSRDPASYNEQFF
V: TRBV7-3; D: TRBD2; size: -; J: TRBJ2-5; DNA: TGTGCCAGCAGCTTAGGTTCGCCGGGAGGGGCCCAGTACTTC; CDR3: CASSLGSPGGAQYF
V: TRBV6-5; D: -; size: -; J: TRBJ2-5; DNA: TGTGCCAGCAGTTACTCGATGCGGTCTAGCTGGGAGACCCAGTACTTC; CDR3: CASSYSMRSSWETQYF
V: TRBV12-3/TRBV12-4; D: TRBD2; size: once; J: TRBJ2-4; DNA: TGTGCCAGCAGTTCAAGTCGACTAGCGTTGAACATTCAGTACTTC; CDR3: CASSSSRLALNIQYF
V: TRBV5-1; D: TRBD1; size: -; J: TRBJ2-7; DNA: TGCGCCAGCAGCCTCGGGACAGGGGTACGCTCCTACGAGCAGTACTTC; CDR3: CASSLGTGVRSYEQYF
V: TRBV29-1; D: -; size: -; J: TRBJ2-2; DNA: TGCAGCGTCAGGGAACCTACCGGGGAGCTGTTTTTT; CDR3: CSVREPTGELFF
V: TRBV6-2/TRBV6-3; D: -; size: once; J: TRBJ2-5; DNA: TGTGCCAGCAACAATGGGGAGACCCAGTACTTC; CDR3: CASNNGETQYF
V: TRBV27; D: TRBD1; size: once; J: TRBJ2-6; DNA: TGTGCCAGCAGTATGACAGGGTCTGGGGCCAACGTCCTGACTTTC; CDR3: CASSMTGSGANVLTF
V: TRBV9; D: -; size: -; J: TRBJ2-5; DNA: TGTGCCAGCAGCGTAGGTCAGGGGTGGGAGACCCAGTACTTC; CDR3: CASSVGQGWETQYF
V: TRBV5-1; D: -; size: -; J: TRBJ2-7; DNA: TGCGCCAGCAGAATTGGGGCAGGCTACGAGCAGTACTTC; CDR3: CASRIGAGYEQYF
V: TRBV28; D: TRBD1; size: -; J: TRBJ1-2; DNA: TGTGCCAGCAGTTTACCAAACCTCGGGACAGCGCATGGCTACACCTTC; CDR3: CASSLPNLGTAHGYTF
V: TRBV7-2; D: -; size: -; J: TRBJ2-7; DNA: TGTGCCAGCAGCCTCTGGGTGGGACTTCCGTACTTC; CDR3: CASSLWVGLPYF
V: TRBV3-1; D: -; size: -; J: TRBJ2-3; DNA: TGTGCCAGCAGCCAGGAAGATGGGCCGCAGTATTTT; CDR3: CASSQEDGPQYF